This T cell receptor (beta chain) was observed in a study of CD8+CD57+ T cells in acquired aplastic anemia. Study summary: The sorted CD4+ and CD8+ cells yielded an average around 3.2 ug of DNA. General study results and limits: Common to patients and controls were approximately 30 CD8+ CDR3 sequences.

Genomic DNA was employed as the template in profiling TCR beta VDJ and CDR3. TCRdb re-called the reads with MiXCR, one entry per CDR3 protein. Of around 130,000 distinct CDR3 sequences listed, under 60% are singletons. Before being chosen for sequencing, patients had shown CD8+CD57+ cell expansion by flow cytometry. By the time of blood sampling, patients had still received no therapy. This clonotype occurred many times. The antigen remains undetermined. The CDR3 is 15 residues long. With V trimmed by 4 bases and J by 4 bases, 7 bases remained unmatched. Germline loops: CDR1 ENHRY, CDR2 SYGVKD. The sequenced sample was sorted CD4+, CD8+, or CD8+CD57+ T cells (not recorded which) from PBMCs. This chain joins TRBV10-3 and TRBJ2-5, with 9 bases aligning to TRBD1. The receptor comes from a human donor with aplastic anemia. CDR3 residues: CAISVRDRERETQYF. As DNA, the CDR3 is TGTGCCATCAGTGTAAGGGACAGGGAAAGAGAGACCCAGTACTTC.